The rows below give T cell receptor beta chains drawn from one sample of a study of metastatic and nonmetastatic thyroid tumors. TCRdb called clones again from the PCR reads with MiXCR. The sample holds 6,000 to 8,000 clones, 30% to 35% seen once. Material for sequencing was tumor tissue. These TCRs come from a female donor with papillary thyroid cancer or a benign thyroid nodule (not recorded which). Some clones in this sample may be carry-over from other donors' samples. Each CDR3 is given without its conserved first and last residue. The D gene is left open where the match is weak. Expanded clones get a size class; other rows say once, few or many, or leave the size out.

clone size,CDR3 length,J gene,V gene,D gene,CDR3 protein
medium-sized,13,TRBJ2-3,TRBV7-3,.,ASSLLAVATDTQY
.,13,TRBJ2-3,TRBV7-3,TRBD2,ASSLTTGGSDTQY
.,13,TRBJ2-2,TRBV5-1,.,ASSLTERYTGELF
.,11,TRBJ1-5,TRBV20-1,.,SAALDAEEPQH
few,13,TRBJ2-2,TRBV24-1,.,ATSDSETNTGELF
.,12,TRBJ1-6,TRBV5-6,TRBD1,ASSQTGLGSPLH
few,18,TRBJ2-7,TRBV7-5,.,IFVLVVPGIVGEKSYEQY
.,13,TRBJ2-1,TRBV7-3,.,ASSLTGGPENEQF
few,12,TRBJ1-5,TRBV6-2/TRBV6-3,.,ASQRDYSNQPQH
few,11,TRBJ1-1,TRBV19,.,ASSLNSNTEAF
few,9,TRBJ1-2,TRBV12-3/TRBV12-4,.,ASSTSGGYT
.,16,TRBJ2-3,TRBV4-1,TRBD2,ASSQHPGLAATTDTQY
many,13,TRBJ1-2,TRBV28,TRBD1,ASMTQGVSREGYT
.,13,TRBJ2-2,TRBV5-1,TRBD2,ASSLDLADTGELF
many,14,TRBJ2-4,TRBV10-2,TRBD2,ASSDVAGVEENIQY
medium-sized,13,TRBJ2-2,TRBV11-2,TRBD1,ASSPGQGGTGELF
medium-sized,12,TRBJ2-2,TRBV20-1,TRBD1,SAIGTGATGELF
.,10,TRBJ2-7,TRBV19,.,ATSDSTYEQY
once,12,TRBJ2-2,TRBV2,.,ASREEADTGALF
few,14,TRBJ2-7,TRBV27,TRBD2,ASSPKLAGGLYEQY
.,13,TRBJ2-7,TRBV7-2,TRBD1,ASSLGGGQVYEQY
.,11,TRBJ1-6,TRBV20-1,.,SAWAGDNSPLH
many,12,TRBJ2-1,TRBV20-1,.,SAQSWRNYNEQF